A selection of T cell receptor beta chains follows, all from one sample in a study of T-cell reconstitution after alpha-beta-depleted transplantation in children. TCRdb recomputed calls from the PCR reads with MiXCR, one row per CDR3 protein. The table includes hundreds of thousands of distinct CDR3 sequences, roughly 15% detected once. Source: PBMCs from the stem cell graft donor, taken from the stem cell graft. All receptors derive from a human donor who donated a stem cell graft to a child with acute myeloid leukemia. The CDR3 runs from the conserved cysteine through the conserved F or W. Each record gives: J gene, clone size, D gene, V gene, CDR3 DNA, CDR3 protein. The D gene is left open where the match is weak. The listing skips clone size in some rows; elsewhere it reads once, few, many or a size class.

J: TRBJ2-5; size: many; D: TRBD2; V: TRBV20-1; DNA: TGCGACGGGACTAGTCAAGAGACCCAGTACTTC; CDR3: CDGTSQETQYF
J: TRBJ1-4; size: few; D: TRBD1; V: TRBV6-1; DNA: TGTGCCAGCAGCTCACATTCGGACAGGTCTAATGAAAAACTGTTTTTT; CDR3: CASSSHSDRSNEKLFF
J: TRBJ2-7; size: few; D: TRBD1; V: TRBV30; DNA: TGTGCCTGGAGCATGGGACAGAGGACCGAGCAGTACTTC; CDR3: CAWSMGQRTEQYF
J: TRBJ2-5; size: -; D: TRBD2; V: TRBV9; DNA: TGTGCCAGCAGCGCATCGGGACTAGCGGGGGTTTCAGAGACCCAGTACTTC; CDR3: CASSASGLAGVSETQYF
J: TRBJ1-1; size: many; D: TRBD1; V: TRBV20-1; DNA: TGCAGTGCGCAACAAGGCGGAGGGGGCATCACTGAAGCTTTCTTT; CDR3: CSAQQGGGGITEAFF
J: TRBJ2-7; size: few; D: TRBD2; V: TRBV9; DNA: TGTGCCAGCAGCGTGGCGGGGGGCCTCTCCTACGAGCAGTACTTC; CDR3: CASSVAGGLSYEQYF
J: TRBJ1-1; size: -; D: TRBD1; V: TRBV5-1; DNA: TGCGCCAGCAGCTTCCGGGACAGCAGGAACACTGAAGCTTTCTTT; CDR3: CASSFRDSRNTEAFF
J: TRBJ1-6; size: many; D: TRBD1; V: TRBV4-3; DNA: TGCGCCAGCAGCCAAGCGTGGGGACAGGTCAATTCACCCCTCCACTTT; CDR3: CASSQAWGQVNSPLHF
J: TRBJ1-3; size: -; D: TRBD1; V: TRBV12-3/TRBV12-4; DNA: TGTGCCAGCAGCCCCGGGGGGGACAGCTACTCTGGAAACACCATATATTTT; CDR3: CASSPGGDSYSGNTIYF
J: TRBJ2-4; size: -; D: -; V: TRBV5-4; DNA: TGTGCCAGCAGCTTTTTCAAGGAGGACGGGAAAAACATTCAGTACTTC; CDR3: CASSFFKEDGKNIQYF
J: TRBJ1-5; size: many; D: -; V: TRBV6-1; DNA: TGTGCCAGCAGTGAGTATCAGCCCCAGCATTTT; CDR3: CASSEYQPQHF
J: TRBJ2-7; size: many; D: -; V: TRBV5-6; DNA: TGTGCCAGCAGCTTGTTGAACGGACGAGGCGAGCAGTACTTC; CDR3: CASSLLNGRGEQYF
J: TRBJ1-3; size: many; D: -; V: TRBV20-1; DNA: TGCAGTGCCGAACCATCCTCTGGAAACACCATATATTTT; CDR3: CSAEPSSGNTIYF
J: TRBJ1-2; size: -; D: -; V: TRBV12-3/TRBV12-4; DNA: TGTGCCAGCAGTTTAACCCACTGGGGGAGATCCAGACTTTATGGCTACACCTTC; CDR3: CASSLTHWGRSRLYGYTF
J: TRBJ2-3; size: few; D: TRBD2; V: TRBV20-1; DNA: TGCAGTGCTCCTCCGGGGGGGTCAGATACGCAGTATTTT; CDR3: CSAPPGGSDTQYF
J: TRBJ2-3; size: -; D: -; V: TRBV7-9; DNA: TGTGCCAGCAGCTTAACCCTCTCAAACGGGGCAGATACGCAGTATTTT; CDR3: CASSLTLSNGADTQYF
J: TRBJ2-2; size: -; D: TRBD1; V: TRBV18; DNA: TGTGCCAGCTCACGCAAGGACAGGGGACTTGACACCGGGGAGCTGTTTTTT; CDR3: CASSRKDRGLDTGELFF
J: TRBJ1-4; size: few; D: -; V: TRBV5-1; DNA: TGCGCCAGCAGCCTCGTCGCAGGGGTCCTCAATGAAAAACTGTTTTTT; CDR3: CASSLVAGVLNEKLFF
J: TRBJ1-1; size: many; D: -; V: TRBV20-1; DNA: TGCAGTGCTAGAGCTGGGGATGGGAGCACTGAAGCTTTCTTT; CDR3: CSARAGDGSTEAFF
J: TRBJ2-2; size: many; D: -; V: TRBV12-3/TRBV12-4; DNA: TGTGCCAGCAGTTTTTCGGGGGAAAACACCGGGGAGCTGTTTTTT; CDR3: CASSFSGENTGELFF
J: TRBJ2-1; size: few; D: TRBD1; V: TRBV7-2; DNA: TGTGCCAGCAGCCCGACAGGGGATAACTACAATGAGCAGTTCTTC; CDR3: CASSPTGDNYNEQFF
J: TRBJ2-1; size: many; D: -; V: TRBV20-1; DNA: TGCAGTGCTAATAAGCGTTCCTTTAGCGGGCAGTTCTTC; CDR3: CSANKRSFSGQFF
J: TRBJ2-5; size: -; D: TRBD2; V: TRBV12-3/TRBV12-4; DNA: TGTGCCAGCAGTAACCATGGGGAGCGGGGGACTGGGGAGACCCAGTACTTC; CDR3: CASSNHGERGTGETQYF
J: TRBJ1-1; size: -; D: -; V: TRBV12-3/TRBV12-4; DNA: TGTGCCAGCAGTCAGAGGGGTGACACTGAAGCTTTCTTT; CDR3: CASSQRGDTEAFF
J: TRBJ2-5; size: -; D: TRBD1; V: TRBV27; DNA: TGTGCCAGCAGCTTCACAGGGGGCAGAAAGACCCAGTACTTC; CDR3: CASSFTGGRKTQYF
J: TRBJ2-2; size: -; D: TRBD2; V: TRBV20-1; DNA: TGCAGTGCTAGAGATCAACGGGGGGGCCCTCCCGGGGAGCTGTTTTTT; CDR3: CSARDQRGGPPGELFF
J: TRBJ2-5; size: few; D: -; V: TRBV7-8; DNA: TGTGCCAGCAGCCCCAGACTAACGGCCCAGTACTTC; CDR3: CASSPRLTAQYF
J: TRBJ2-3; size: few; D: TRBD2; V: TRBV7-2; DNA: TGTGCCAGCAGCGCCGGGGGGGCCCCAGATACGCAGTATTTT; CDR3: CASSAGGAPDTQYF
J: TRBJ2-1; size: few; D: TRBD1; V: TRBV5-1; DNA: TGCGCCAGCACCCTGGGGGGGGACAGGGGCCATGAGCAGTTCTTC; CDR3: CASTLGGDRGHEQFF
J: TRBJ2-2; size: many; D: -; V: TRBV20-1; DNA: TGCAGTGCTAGTGGGCCCGCGAACACCGGGGAGCTGTTTTTT; CDR3: CSASGPANTGELFF
J: TRBJ2-3; size: -; D: TRBD2; V: TRBV7-9; DNA: TGTGCCAGCAGCGCTACACTAGCGTCTAGCACAGATACGCAGTATTTT; CDR3: CASSATLASSTDTQYF
J: TRBJ2-2; size: few; D: -; V: TRBV4-3; DNA: TGCGCCAGCAGCCAAGACTATAGGGGGACCGGGGAGCTGTTTTTT; CDR3: CASSQDYRGTGELFF
J: TRBJ2-2; size: -; D: -; V: TRBV7-2; DNA: TGTGCCAGCAGCTACCGACCTCTTGGCGGGGAGCTGTTTTTT; CDR3: CASSYRPLGGELFF
J: TRBJ2-1; size: few; D: -; V: TRBV24-1; DNA: TGTGCCACCAGTGACACGGACAGCTTCTACAATGAGCAGTTCTTC; CDR3: CATSDTDSFYNEQFF
J: TRBJ1-2; size: many; D: TRBD1; V: TRBV6-2/TRBV6-3; DNA: TGTGCCAGCAGTTCCCTTCCGGGACAGGGAGGCTATGGCTACACCTTC; CDR3: CASSSLPGQGGYGYTF
J: TRBJ2-2; size: many; D: TRBD1; V: TRBV5-5; DNA: TGTGCCAGCAGCCGGACAGGGCTCGCCGGGGAGCTGTTTTTT; CDR3: CASSRTGLAGELFF
J: TRBJ2-5; size: -; D: -; V: TRBV11-2; DNA: TGTGCCAGCAGCCTAAGGTCCCTGGAACAGGAGACCCAGTACTTC; CDR3: CASSLRSLEQETQYF
J: TRBJ1-2; size: few; D: -; V: TRBV5-1; DNA: TGCGCCAGCAGCTTGGGACAATTTAACTATGGCTACACCTTC; CDR3: CASSLGQFNYGYTF
J: TRBJ1-4; size: many; D: -; V: TRBV20-1; DNA: TGCAGTGCTAGAGATAGGAGAGGTTATGAAAAACTGTTTTTT; CDR3: CSARDRRGYEKLFF
J: TRBJ2-2; size: -; D: -; V: TRBV5-1; DNA: TGCGCCAGCAGCTTTGGCGGGCCGGTGAACACCGGGGAGCTGTTTTTT; CDR3: CASSFGGPVNTGELFF
J: TRBJ2-3; size: few; D: TRBD1; V: TRBV12-3/TRBV12-4; DNA: TGTGCCAGCAGCATAAAACAGGGGACCCTTAGCACAGATACGCAGTATTTT; CDR3: CASSIKQGTLSTDTQYF
J: TRBJ2-3; size: many; D: -; V: TRBV10-3; DNA: TGTGCCATCAGTGGCGGGGAAGGGTTTAGCACAGATACGCAGTATTTT; CDR3: CAISGGEGFSTDTQYF
J: TRBJ2-2; size: -; D: -; V: TRBV20-1; DNA: TGCAGTGCCCGAGGGGGGGCTGCGAACACCGGGGAGCTGTTTTTT; CDR3: CSARGGAANTGELFF
J: TRBJ2-1; size: -; D: TRBD2; V: TRBV24-1; DNA: TGTGCCACCAGTGATCCAGGGACTAGCGGGGGGGCCATCGATGAGCAGTTCTTC; CDR3: CATSDPGTSGGAIDEQFF
J: TRBJ2-4; size: many; D: -; V: TRBV20-1; DNA: TGCAGCGCTCGGGCCGGGAGATCAGCCAAAAACATTCAGTACTTC; CDR3: CSARAGRSAKNIQYF
J: TRBJ1-1; size: few; D: -; V: TRBV10-2; DNA: TGCGCCAGCGTCGAGCGGGGGATGAACACTGAAGCTTTCTTT; CDR3: CASVERGMNTEAFF
J: TRBJ2-7; size: -; D: -; V: TRBV7-8; DNA: TGTGCCAGCAGCATGACGGAGACCTCCTACGAGCAGTACTTC; CDR3: CASSMTETSYEQYF
J: TRBJ2-1; size: -; D: TRBD1; V: TRBV20-1; DNA: TGCAGTGCTGATACGGGGACAGGGGCTCATAGCTCCTACAATGAGCAGTTCTTC; CDR3: CSADTGTGAHSSYNEQFF
J: TRBJ1-1; size: few; D: -; V: TRBV14; DNA: TGTGCCAGCAGCCAACCACAGGAACCGGGCACTGAAGCTTTCTTT; CDR3: CASSQPQEPGTEAFF
J: TRBJ1-2; size: many; D: -; V: TRBV29-1; DNA: TGCAGCGTTAGGGACGGGGTCTATGGCTACACCTTC; CDR3: CSVRDGVYGYTF
J: TRBJ2-7; size: few; D: -; V: TRBV24-1; DNA: TGTGCCACCAGTGATGGCAGCTCCTACGAGCAGTACTTC; CDR3: CATSDGSSYEQYF
J: TRBJ2-1; size: -; D: TRBD2; V: TRBV20-1; DNA: TGCAGTGCTGGGCGGGGGGGCAGGGGTGAGCAGTTCTTC; CDR3: CSAGRGGRGEQFF
J: TRBJ1-2; size: many; D: -; V: TRBV4-3; DNA: TGCGCCAGCAGCCAAGATGCGGGGAGCGGCTACACCTTC; CDR3: CASSQDAGSGYTF
J: TRBJ2-1; size: few; D: -; V: TRBV5-1; DNA: TGCGCCAGCAGCTTACCCGGGACGGGGGCCTACAATGAGCAGTTCTTC; CDR3: CASSLPGTGAYNEQFF
J: TRBJ1-2; size: -; D: TRBD1; V: TRBV20-1; DNA: TGCAGTGCTAGAGGCCGACAGGGTACGTTCGGCTACACCTTC; CDR3: CSARGRQGTFGYTF
J: TRBJ1-1; size: few; D: -; V: TRBV12-3/TRBV12-4; DNA: TGTGCCAGCAGTTTAAACAGCGACACTGAAGCTTTCTTT; CDR3: CASSLNSDTEAFF
J: TRBJ2-4; size: few; D: -; V: TRBV7-9; DNA: TGTGCCAGCAGCTTACCGGGACTAGCCAAAAACATTCAGTACTTC; CDR3: CASSLPGLAKNIQYF